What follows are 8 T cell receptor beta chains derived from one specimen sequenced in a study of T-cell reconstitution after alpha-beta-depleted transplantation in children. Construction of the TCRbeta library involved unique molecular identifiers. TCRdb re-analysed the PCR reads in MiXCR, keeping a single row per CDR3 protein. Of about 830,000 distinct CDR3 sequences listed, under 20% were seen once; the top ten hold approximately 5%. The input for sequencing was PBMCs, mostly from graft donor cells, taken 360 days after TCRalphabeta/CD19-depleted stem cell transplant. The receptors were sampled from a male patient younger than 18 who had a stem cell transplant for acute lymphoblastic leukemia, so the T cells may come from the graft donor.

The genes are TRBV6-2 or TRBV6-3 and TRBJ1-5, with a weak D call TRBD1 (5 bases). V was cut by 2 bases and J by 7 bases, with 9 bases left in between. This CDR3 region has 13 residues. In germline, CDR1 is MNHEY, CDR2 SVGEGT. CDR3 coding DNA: TGTGCCAGCAGTTACGGGGGGTGGCAGCCCCAGCATTTT. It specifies CASSYGGWQPQHF.

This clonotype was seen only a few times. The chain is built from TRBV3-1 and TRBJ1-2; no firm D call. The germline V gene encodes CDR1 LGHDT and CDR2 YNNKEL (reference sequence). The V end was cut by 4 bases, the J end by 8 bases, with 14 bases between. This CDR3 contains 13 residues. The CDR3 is CASSLGLPTGYTF. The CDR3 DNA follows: TGTGCCAGCAGCCTCGGACTTCCAACAGGCTACACCTTC. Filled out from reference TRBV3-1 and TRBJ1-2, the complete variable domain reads DTAVSQTPKYLVTQMGNDKSIKCEQNLGHDTMYWYKQDSKKFLKIMFSYNNKELIINETVPNRFSPKSPDKAHLNLHINSLELGDSAVYFCASSLGLPTGYTFGSGTRLTVV.

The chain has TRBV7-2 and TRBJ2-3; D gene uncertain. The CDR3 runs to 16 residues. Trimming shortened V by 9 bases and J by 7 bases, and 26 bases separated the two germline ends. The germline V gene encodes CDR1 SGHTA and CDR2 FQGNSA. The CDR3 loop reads CASKAPGLLIFNTQYF. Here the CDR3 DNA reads TGTGCCAGTAAAGCCCCCGGCTTACTCATCTTTAATACGCAGTATTTT.

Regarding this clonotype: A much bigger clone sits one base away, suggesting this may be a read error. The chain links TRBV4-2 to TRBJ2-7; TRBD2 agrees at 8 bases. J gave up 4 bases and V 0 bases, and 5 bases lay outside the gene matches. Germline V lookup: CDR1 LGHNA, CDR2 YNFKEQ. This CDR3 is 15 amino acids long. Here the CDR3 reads CASSQEELAVYEQYF. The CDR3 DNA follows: TGTGCCAGCAGCCAAGAGGAACTAGCGGTTTACGAGCAGTACTTC.

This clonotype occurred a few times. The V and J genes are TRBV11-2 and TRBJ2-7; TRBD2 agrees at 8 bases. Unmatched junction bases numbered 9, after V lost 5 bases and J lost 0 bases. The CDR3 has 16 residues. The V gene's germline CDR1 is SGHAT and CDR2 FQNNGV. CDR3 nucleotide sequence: TGTGCCAGCAGCCCCCTAGCGGGCCTTAGCTCCTACGAGCAGTACTTC. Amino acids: CASSPLAGLSSYEQYF.

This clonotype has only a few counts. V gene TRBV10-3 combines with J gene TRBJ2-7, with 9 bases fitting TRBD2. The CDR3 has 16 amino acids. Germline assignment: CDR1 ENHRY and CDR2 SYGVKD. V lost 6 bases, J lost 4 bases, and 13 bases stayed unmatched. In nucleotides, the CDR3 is TGTGCCATCAGCTCGCCGGCTAGCGGGACCCCTTACGAGCAGTACTTC. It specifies CAISSPASGTPYEQYF.

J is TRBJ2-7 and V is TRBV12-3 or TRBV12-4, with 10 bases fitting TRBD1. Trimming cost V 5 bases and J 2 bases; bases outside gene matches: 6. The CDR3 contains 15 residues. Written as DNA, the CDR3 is TGTGCCAGCAGTGGGGGACAGGGGTGGGCCTACGAGCAGTACTTC. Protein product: CASSGGQGWAYEQYF.

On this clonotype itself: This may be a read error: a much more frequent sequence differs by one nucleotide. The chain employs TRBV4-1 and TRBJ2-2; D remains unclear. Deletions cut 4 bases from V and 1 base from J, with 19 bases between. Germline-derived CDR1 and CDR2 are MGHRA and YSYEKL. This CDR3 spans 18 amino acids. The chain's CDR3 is CASSPLPTTTLNTGELFF. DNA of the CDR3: TGCGCCAGCAGCCCCTTACCAACAACAACCCTGAACACCGGGGAGCTGTTTTTT.